This TCR beta chain was observed in a study of memory CD4+ T cells and cytomegalovirus serostatus. The sort gate was single viable CD3+CD4+CD8-CD45RO+ cells for memory CD4+ T cells. Germline CDR1 LGHNA, CDR2 YNFKEQ. CDR3 length: 15 residues. With 0 bases removed from V and 7 bases from J, the gap between germline ends came to 13 bases. Under the authors' procedure: After removing out-of-frame reads, 2 million to 2.5 million distinct TCRbeta sequences remained. Here immunoSEQ multiplex PCR was the method, and the copy in TCRdb shows in-frame clones only, minus some. D and trimming were read from the DNA, whereas the V and J calls and clone size are those reported in that table. The sample lists approximately 63,000 clones, around three quarters occurring once.

The chain uses TRBV4-2 and TRBJ1-3, with D unresolved. The sequence derives from an adult in good health and CMV-seronegative. Some clones in this sample may be carry-over from other donors' samples. The sample comprised memory CD4+ T cells from blood. The CDR3 here is CASSQDQTPGNTIYF. The CDR3 bases are TGTGCCAGCAGCCAAGATCAGACTCCGGGCAACACCATATATTTT.